The 3 T cell receptor beta chains below were found in one sample sequenced in a study of control samples from healthy donors and cancer patients. The table came from immunoSEQ multiplex PCR; TCRdb's copy has only in-frame clones and leaves some out. The sample holds roughly 150,000 clones, over 85% seen once. The specimen sequenced was blood. These receptors were taken from a man younger than 35 in good health.

The chain joins TRBV6-2 or TRBV6-3 to TRBJ1-4, with a possible D match to TRBD1 (5 bases). Trimming took 0 bases from V and 3 from J, leaving 11 bases between them. This CDR3 is built from 16 residues. Germline loops: CDR1 MNHEY, CDR2 SVGEGT. The CDR3: CASSYSWGPPNEKLFF. The CDR3 DNA reads TGTGCCAGCAGTTACTCGTGGGGACCTCCTAATGAAAAACTGTTTTTT.

The CDR3 DNA is TGTGCCACCAACCCCGGGGAGTACCCTGGATTTTTTGCTGAAGCTTTCTTT. This sequence encodes CATNPGEYPGFFAEAFF. The rearrangement links TRBV15 to TRBJ1-1, with D uncertain. CDR1 and CDR2 (germline): LNHNV, YYDKDF (reference sequence). V lost 7 bases, J lost 6 bases, and 27 bases lay in between. The CDR3 sequence is 17 residues long.

The V gene is TRBV2, the J gene TRBJ1-2, with TRBD1 matching 8 bases. V shed 8 bases and J 6 bases; nucleotides not matched to a gene: 8. The CDR3 runs to 13 residues. Germline V gene sequence: CDR1 SNHLY, CDR2 FYNNEI. The CDR3 DNA is TGTGCCAGCGGCAGGACAGGGTATAATGGCTACACCTTC. Encoded protein: CASGRTGYNGYTF.